This record looks at one TCR beta chain sequence and its context. Mismatch with germline at one junction end may stem from a read error. This entry is derived from a study of blood T cells in healthy people across ages. Germline CDR1 reads SGDLS; CDR2 reads YYNGEE. The CDR3 is 15 residues long. Primed by a sample-barcoded 5' primer and a J-beta primer mix, a second PCR proceeded for roughly 6 to 12 cycles. In TCRdb, the 5' RACE reads were re-called with MiXCR into one record per CDR3 protein. The sample carries around 1,600,000 distinct CDR3 sequences, 42% recorded once. The source is a woman aged 18-29 years in good health. This rearrangement joins TRBV9 to TRBJ1-2; the D is unclear. Sequences were obtained from blood. The DNA for the CDR3 is TGTGCCGGCAGCTCCAGTAGAGAGGGTAATTACGGCTACACCTTC. Its protein is CAGSSSREGNYGYTF.